Listed below are T cell receptor beta chains from one sample, sequenced in a study of neoadjuvant anti-PD-1 for oral cavity cancer. Some clones are missing from TCRdb's copy, which holds only in-frame ones; the method was immunoSEQ multiplex PCR. The table has roughly 7,500 clones, around 74% seen once. The sample here was PBMCs, taken after nivolumab (anti-PD-1) treatment. These receptors all come from a person aged 40 to 85 with oral cavity squamous cell carcinoma. CDR3s include the opening cysteine and the closing phenylalanine or tryptophan. D genes are given only for firm matches. Not all rows give a size; the values are once, few, many and, for expanded clones, a class.

>TRBD1|few|TRBJ1-5|TRBV7-9
CASSSRTGGTEQPQHF
TGTGCCAGCAGCTCCCGGACAGGGGGTACCGAACAGCCCCAGCATTTT
>TRBD1|NA|TRBJ2-7|TRBV2
CASSAPGGESYEQYF
TGTGCCAGCAGTGCGCCAGGGGGCGAATCCTACGAGCAGTACTTC
>TRBD1|NA|TRBJ1-1|TRBV5-1
CASSPLGQGVTEAFF
TGCGCCAGCAGTCCCCTGGGACAGGGGGTCACTGAAGCTTTCTTT
>TRBD1|NA|TRBJ2-5|TRBV6-1
CASSEGDGQGWETQYF
TGTGCCAGCAGTGAAGGAGATGGACAGGGGTGGGAGACCCAGTACTTC
>TRBD1|NA|TRBJ2-7|TRBV5-6
CASSKSRQGTYEQYF
TGTGCCAGCAGCAAATCAAGACAGGGAACCTACGAGCAGTACTTC
>NA|NA|TRBJ1-5|TRBV7-9
CASSWGLNQPQHF
TGTGCCAGCAGCTGGGGTCTCAATCAGCCCCAGCATTTT
>TRBD1|few|TRBJ1-4|TRBV5-1
CASSRSTGDNEKLFF
TGCGCCAGCAGTCGATCGACAGGGGATAATGAAAAACTGTTTTTT
>NA|NA|TRBJ2-1|TRBV19
CASSRYHIGGEQFF
TGTGCCAGTAGTAGGTACCACATCGGGGGTGAGCAGTTCTTC
>NA|NA|TRBJ2-2|TRBV12-5
CASGPLAGFNTGELFF
TGTGCTAGTGGTCCCCTGGCAGGTTTTAACACCGGGGAGCTGTTTTTT
>TRBD1|NA|TRBJ1-6|TRBV7-2
CASTTDRVSPLHF
TGTGCCAGCACTACAGACAGGGTTTCACCCCTCCACTTT
>NA|NA|TRBJ2-3|TRBV19
CASSPPDLRTQYF
TGTGCCAGTAGTCCCCCCGACCTCCGGACGCAGTATTTT
>TRBD2|few|TRBJ2-7|TRBV5-1
CASSWGGSNYEQYF
TGCGCCAGCAGTTGGGGGGGTAGCAACTACGAGCAGTACTTC
>NA|NA|TRBJ2-5|TRBV27
CASSPEGRGVETQYF
TGTGCCAGCAGTCCCGAGGGTCGCGGGGTGGAGACCCAGTACTTC
>NA|NA|TRBJ2-1|TRBV5-1
CASSLSGARGAYNEQFF
TGCGCCAGCAGCTTATCCGGGGCCAGGGGAGCCTACAATGAGCAGTTCTTC
>TRBD1|NA|TRBJ2-1|TRBV5-1
CASSLSGQGRSAQFF
TGCGCCAGCAGCTTGTCGGGACAGGGGAGGTCTGCGCAGTTCTTC
>TRBD1|NA|TRBJ1-4|TRBV19
CASSLRTGGGEKLFF
TGTGCCAGTAGTCTGCGGACAGGGGGGGGTGAAAAACTGTTTTTT